What follows are 16 T cell receptor beta chains derived from one specimen sequenced in a study of blood T cells in healthy people across ages. PCR was performed a second time for 7 to 11 cycles using a sample-barcoded 5' primer and a J-beta primer mix. TCRdb re-analysed the 5' RACE reads in MiXCR, keeping a single row per CDR3 protein. Of about 640,000 distinct CDR3 sequences in the sample, approximately 30% were seen once. Material for sequencing was blood. The receptor source for this set is a woman over 75 in good health.

This clonotype turned up a few times. This could be a read error, since a much larger clone is one nucleotide away. V is TRBV7-2 and J is TRBJ2-5; 8 bases are shared with TRBD2. V shed 7 bases, J shed 11 bases, and the junction held 15 bases outside the gene matches. This CDR3 is built from 14 residues. CDR1 is SGHTA and CDR2 is FQGNSA in the germline V gene. The CDR3 loop reads CASNPGGAINEQYF. The CDR3 region has the DNA TGTGCCAGCAACCCCGGGGGGGCCATCAATGAGCAGTACTTC.

This clonotype occurred many times. The chain recombines TRBV20-1 with TRBJ2-1; 11 bases match TRBD1. Trimming at V came to 4 bases and at J to 8 bases, leaving 13 bases not matched to a gene. Germline V gene data show CDR1 as DFQATT and CDR2 as SNEGSKA (reference sequence). The CDR3 runs 16 residues. The CDR3 is CSATNLGTGGFDEQFF. The CDR3 coding sequence is TGCAGTGCTACTAACCTCGGGACAGGGGGTTTCGATGAGCAGTTCTTC.

A note on this clonotype: A much larger clone differs from this one at a single base, so this may be a read error. The CDR3 DNA reads as TGTGCCAGCAGCCGGGCGGGGCGGATCAATGAGCAGTACTTC. Translated, it gives CASSRAGRINEQYF. This chain links TRBV5-6 with TRBJ2-7, with D maybe TRBD2 (6 bases). Per the germline V gene, CDR1 is SGHDT and CDR2 is YYEEEE. CDR3 length equals 14 residues. The V end was cut by 4 bases, the J end by 7 bases, with 18 bases between.

This clonotype was seen more than once but under ten times. This chain connects TRBV7-9 to TRBJ1-1; D remains ambiguous. The CDR3 is 16 residues long. The V gene's germline CDR1 is SEHNR and CDR2 FQNEAQ (reference sequence). V was clipped by 5 bases and J by 1 base, with 17 bases between them. CDR3 region: CASSRFVVPGNTEAFF. The CDR3 region has the DNA TGTGCCAGCAGCCGTTTCGTGGTACCGGGGAACACTGAAGCTTTCTTT.

This chain uses TRBV3-1 with TRBJ2-5, with a weak D call TRBD2 (5 bases). This CDR3 is 17 amino acids long. The V gene lost 0 bases and the J gene lost 11 bases, with 25 bases spanning the gap. Germline V CDR1 and CDR2: LGHDT, YNNKEL (reference sequence). The CDR3: CASSQDDGNRLMDEQYF. For the CDR3, the DNA is TGTGCCAGCAGCCAAGATGACGGGAATAGGCTGATGGATGAGCAGTACTTC.

Ten or more counts support this clonotype. The V call is TRBV29-1, the J call TRBJ2-3, with TRBD2 matching over 7 bases. This CDR3 comprises 13 residues. Germline values: CDR1 SQVTM, CDR2 ANQGSEA. Trimming at V came to 3 bases and at J to 0 bases, leaving 0 bases not matched to a gene. Here the CDR3 reads CSVERGSTDTQYF. In DNA, the CDR3 is TGCAGCGTTGAGCGGGGGAGCACAGATACGCAGTATTTT.

This clonotype was found many times. The rearrangement joins TRBV5-1 to TRBJ2-3, with unresolved D. The CDR3 has 15 residues. Trimming left V 0 bases short and J 3 bases short, with 11 bases between. Per the germline V gene, CDR1 is SGHRS and CDR2 is YFSETQ. CDR3 sequence: CASSLGIITTDTQYF. CDR3 DNA sequence: TGCGCCAGCAGCTTGGGGATTATTACGACAGATACGCAGTATTTT.

The chain joins TRBV14 to TRBJ2-7; 7 bases fit TRBD1. The ends lost 3 bases at V and 3 bases at J; junction bases unmatched: 8. The CDR3 covers 15 residues. Germline V gives CDR1 SGHDN, CDR2 FVKESK. The CDR3 DNA sequence: TGTGCCAGCAGCCACAAACAGGGGTCGTTCTACGAGCAGTACTTC. Its protein is CASSHKQGSFYEQYF.

Many counts were recorded for this clonotype. The genes are TRBV15 and TRBJ1-1, with a possible D match to TRBD1 (5 bases). The V gene's germline CDR1 is LNHNV and CDR2 YYDKDF (reference sequence). This CDR3 region has 15 residues. The V gene lost 1 base and the J gene lost 1 base, with 10 bases spanning the gap. The CDR3 region is CATSRGRGPNTEAFF. The CDR3 DNA follows: TGTGCCACCAGCAGAGGTAGGGGACCGAACACTGAAGCTTTCTTT.

V and J are TRBV20-1 and TRBJ1-2; no definite D call. The CDR3 runs 13 residues. Germline CDR1 reads DFQATT; CDR2 reads SNEGSKA (reference sequence). The germline V and J ends were trimmed by 6 bases and 4 bases, with 15 bases remaining between them. CDR3 DNA sequence: TGCAGTGCCCTTCTTGGGGTCCCCTATGGCTACACCTTC. It encodes CSALLGVPYGYTF.

In this sample, this clonotype turned up a few times. The rearrangement joins TRBV7-8 to TRBJ2-4, with 11 nucleotides matching TRBD2. The germline CDR1 and CDR2 sequences are SGHVS and FQNEAQ. With 5 bases clipped from V and 7 bases from J, the junction kept 13 bases outside the gene matches. This CDR3 comprises 17 residues. CDR3 in DNA: TGTGCCAGCAGCCCCAGAGTAGCGGGGGGGCCTCGGAACATTCAGTACTTC. This codes for CASSPRVAGGPRNIQYF.

This clonotype has ten or more counts. The chain has TRBV6-2 or TRBV6-3 and TRBJ1-2, with D unresolved. The CDR3 is made up of 12 amino acids. Trimming stripped 10 bases from V and 4 bases from J, with 13 bases between. Germline lookup yields CDR1 MNHEY and CDR2 SVGEGT. This chain's CDR3 is CATSLRSYGYTF. The CDR3 coding sequence is TGTGCCACCTCCTTGAGGAGCTATGGCTACACCTTC.

The chain has TRBV2 and TRBJ1-3; D unclear. Germline V gene lookup returns CDR1 SNHLY and CDR2 FYNNEI. This CDR3 is 14 amino acids long. Trimming cost V 4 bases and J 2 bases, with 9 bases left between them. The CDR3 sequence: CASSVEGTGNTIYF. In DNA form, the CDR3 reads TGTGCCAGCAGTGTAGAGGGTACTGGAAACACCATATATTTT.

The chain joins TRBV12-3 or TRBV12-4 to TRBJ1-1, with 7 bases fitting TRBD1. This CDR3 is built from 12 residues. V was pared by 5 bases and J by 7 bases, with 4 bases of the junction left unmatched. This chain's CDR3 is CASSIQGFEAFF. CDR3 nucleotide sequence: TGTGCCAGCAGTATACAGGGGTTTGAAGCTTTCTTT.

The chain combines TRBV6-2 or TRBV6-3 with TRBJ2-7; no clear D. This CDR3 region has 11 residues. Per germline, CDR1 MNHEY and CDR2 SVGEGT. Trimming removed 9 bases at V and 0 bases at J, with 6 bases between. CDR3 bases: TGTGCCAGAAGTCGCTCCTACGAGCAGTACTTC. Amino acid sequence: CARSRSYEQYF.

This clonotype was seen ten or more times. This rearrangement joins TRBV20-1 to TRBJ2-6; D is perhaps TRBD1 (5 bases). CDR1 is DFQATT, CDR2 SNEGSKA, per germline (reference sequence). This CDR3 has 15 residues. Deletions cut 2 bases from V and 1 base from J, with 9 bases between. The CDR3 region has the DNA TGCAGTGCTAGACTTGACAGTTCTGGGGCCAACGTCCTGACTTTC. Its protein product is CSARLDSSGANVLTF.